These T cell receptor beta chains were read from a single sample in a study of blood T cell repertoires in COVID-19. The method was immunoSEQ multiplex PCR; TCRdb's version includes in-frame clones alone and lacks a portion of them. The repertoire includes about 200,000 clones, approximately 82% of them detected once, and 6.9% sits in the top ten. Material for sequencing was peripheral blood. The source of these receptors is a human donor with acute or convalescent COVID-19. The donor label of this sample is uncertain. The CDR3 runs from the conserved cysteine through the conserved F or W. D genes are given only for firm matches. Only some rows state a clone size, as once, few, many or a class for expanded clones.

d_call	clone_size	j_call	v_call	cdr3_aa	cdr3_nt
TRBD1	NA	TRBJ1-2	TRBV6-2/TRBV6-3	CASSYSGTGNGYTF	TGTGCCAGCAGTTACTCAGGGACAGGGAATGGCTACACCTTC
TRBD1	NA	TRBJ2-2	TRBV7-2	CASSADRVPGELFF	TGTGCCAGCAGCGCCGACAGGGTACCCGGGGAGCTGTTTTTT
NA	NA	TRBJ2-7	TRBV9	CASEAVKGNTGSPYEQYF	TGTGCCAGCGAAGCAGTGAAAGGTAATACAGGGTCCCCCTACGAGCAGTACTTC
NA	NA	TRBJ2-7	TRBV5-1	CASSLGAGQPGRYEQYF	TGCGCCAGCAGCTTGGGAGCCGGACAACCCGGTAGGTACGAGCAGTACTTC
TRBD1	NA	TRBJ2-6	TRBV3-1/TRBV3-2	CASSWDRAGANVLTF	TGTGCCAGCAGCTGGGACAGGGCTGGGGCCAACGTCCTGACTTTC
NA	NA	TRBJ1-5	TRBV19	CASSILTGGSNQPQHF	TGTGCCAGTAGTATTTTAACGGGGGGTAGCAATCAGCCCCAGCATTTT
NA	NA	TRBJ2-1	TRBV29-1	CSGKHNNEQFF	TGCAGCGGTAAGCATAACAATGAGCAGTTCTTC
TRBD1	NA	TRBJ2-7	TRBV6-6	CASSLGQLYEQYF	TGTGCCAGCAGTCTGGGACAGCTCTACGAGCAGTACTTC
TRBD2	NA	TRBJ2-7	TRBV5-4	CASSRGGSGSDREQYF	TGTGCCAGCAGCCGGGGTGGTAGCGGGAGCGACCGCGAGCAGTACTTC
TRBD2	NA	TRBJ2-1	TRBV3-1/TRBV3-2	CASSPYSSGSQSEQFF	TGTGCCAGCAGCCCTTACTCTAGCGGGAGCCAGAGCGAGCAGTTCTTC
NA	few	TRBJ2-7	TRBV5-4	CASSSTGKYEQYF	TGTGCCAGCAGCAGTACAGGGAAGTACGAGCAGTACTTC